The subject of this entry is one T cell receptor (beta chain). Donors in Cohort 3 who had recovered were those with two negative PCRs, healthcare professional clearance, or resolution of their symptoms. This sample is drawn from a study of blood T cell repertoires in COVID-19. The assay was immunoSEQ multiplex PCR, and TCRdb's table has in-frame clones only and misses some. This sample has around 240,000 clones, with 80% to 90% found just once. Specimen: PBMCs or T cells enriched from blood (not recorded which). The sequence came from a woman between 50 and 59 years old who had recovered from COVID-19.

CDR3 residues: CASSIDVLGWTEAFF. For the CDR3, the DNA is TGTGCCAGTAGTATAGACGTACTAGGGTGGACTGAAGCTTTCTTT. The chain has TRBV19 and TRBJ1-1; no reliable D call. Germline loops: CDR1 LNHDA, CDR2 SQIVND (reference sequence). The CDR3 consists of 15 residues. V gave up 0 bases and J gave up 5 bases, with 13 bases separating them. The whole variable domain, remainder taken from reference TRBV19 and TRBJ1-1, is DGGITQSPKYLFRKEGQNVTLSCEQNLNHDAMYWYRQDPGQGLRLIYYSQIVNDFQKGDIAEGYSVSREKKESFPLTVTSAQKNPTAFYLCASSIDVLGWTEAFFGQGTRLTVV.